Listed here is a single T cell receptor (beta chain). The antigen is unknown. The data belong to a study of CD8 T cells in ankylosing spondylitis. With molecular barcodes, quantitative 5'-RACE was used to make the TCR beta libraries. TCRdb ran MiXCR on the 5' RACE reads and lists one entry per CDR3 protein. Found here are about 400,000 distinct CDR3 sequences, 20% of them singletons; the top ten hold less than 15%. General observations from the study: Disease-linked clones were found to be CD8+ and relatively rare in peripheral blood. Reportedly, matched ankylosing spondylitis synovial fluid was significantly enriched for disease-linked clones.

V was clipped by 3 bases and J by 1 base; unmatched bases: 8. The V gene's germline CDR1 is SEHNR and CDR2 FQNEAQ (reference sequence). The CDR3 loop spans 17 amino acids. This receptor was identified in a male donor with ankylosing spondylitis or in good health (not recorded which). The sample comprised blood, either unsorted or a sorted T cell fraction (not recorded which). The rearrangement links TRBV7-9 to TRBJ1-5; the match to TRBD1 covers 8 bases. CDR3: CASSFGPDRVSNQPQHF. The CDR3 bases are TGTGCCAGCAGCTTCGGTCCGGACAGGGTGAGCAATCAGCCCCAGCATTTT. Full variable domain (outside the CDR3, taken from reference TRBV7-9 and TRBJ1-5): DTGVSQNPRHKITKRGQNVTFRCDPISEHNRLYWYRQTLGQGPEFLTYFQNEAQLEKSRLLSDRFSAERPKGSFSTLEIQRTEQGDSAMYLCASSFGPDRVSNQPQHFGDGTRLSIL.